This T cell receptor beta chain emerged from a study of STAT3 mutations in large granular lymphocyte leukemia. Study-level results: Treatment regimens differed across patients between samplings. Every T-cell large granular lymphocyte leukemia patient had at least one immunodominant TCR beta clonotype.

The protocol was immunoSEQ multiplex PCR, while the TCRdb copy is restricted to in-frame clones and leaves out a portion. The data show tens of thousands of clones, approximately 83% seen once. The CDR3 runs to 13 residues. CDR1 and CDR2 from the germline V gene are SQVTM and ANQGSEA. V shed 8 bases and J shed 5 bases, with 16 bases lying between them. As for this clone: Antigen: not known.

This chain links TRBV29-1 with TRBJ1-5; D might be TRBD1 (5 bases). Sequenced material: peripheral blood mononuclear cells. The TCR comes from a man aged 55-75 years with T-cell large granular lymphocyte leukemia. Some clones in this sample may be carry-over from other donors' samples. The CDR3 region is CSIRMQGDQPQHF. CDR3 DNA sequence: TGCAGCATCCGTATGCAGGGAGATCAGCCCCAGCATTTT.